Described below is a single T cell receptor beta chain sequence and its context. Its antigen remains unidentified. The sample comes from a study of PD-1 blockade in mismatch repair-deficient tumors. Whole-study context: Patients had about 13 mismatch repair-deficient cancer types and were previously treated and progressing. The study, taken as a whole, reports: Tumor-resident clones, often absent from pretreatment blood, expanded after pembrolizumab and then contracted.

All patients were mismatch repair deficient, assessed by either PCR or immunohistochemistry. TCR sequencing covered a few patients who responded to pembrolizumab. With 2 bases removed from V and 4 bases from J, the gap between germline ends came to 8 bases. The germline CDR1 and CDR2 sequences are SGHTA and FQGNSA. CDR3 size: 13 residues. Profiled with immunoSEQ multiplex PCR; TCRdb holds only in-frame clones, not every one. Of around 51,000 clones listed, approximately 84% are singletons. The sequenced sample was peripheral blood, obtained 20 weeks after starting pembrolizumab. The V call is TRBV7-2, the J call TRBJ1-1, with TRBD1 as a possible D gene (5 bases). The receptor comes from an adult with mismatch repair-deficient cancer. The chain's CDR3 is CASSLSRVTEAFF. The CDR3, as DNA: TGTGCCAGCAGCTTAAGCAGGGTCACTGAAGCTTTCTTT.